This T cell receptor beta chain was identified during a study of beta chain features in type 1 diabetes (dated 2018 in TCRdb). Regarding the research as a whole: No differences in mean age, gender distribution, total cell number or subset yield were found between patients and healthy donors. A total of 100 million to 140 million sorted cells were examined across all samples, and the number of cells per subset was strongly correlated with RNA yield. The study compared the TCRB repertoires of sorted circulating CD4+ T cell subsets in recently diagnosed type 1 diabetes patients with those in matched healthy donors. Naive and central memory subsets were obtained from all 28 donors, but regulatory and stem cell-like memory subsets were isolated from only 8 patients and roughly 8 healthy donors. Paper-wide results and their limitations: The naive, central memory and regulatory TCRB repertoires appeared to resemble one another more closely among patients than among healthy donors. Only small numbers of individuals were included in the HLA sub-analyses, which left unresolved whether HLA type had any influence on TCRB rearrangement. At VDJ recombination sites, type 1 diabetes patients had fewer insertions and more deleted nucleotides, which implies abnormalities in thymic rearrangement. Because cDNA was sequenced instead of genomic DNA, highly expressing activated cells could be over-represented, though the groups showed no difference in activation or CD3 levels. Shorter templates might be favored by PCR, yet because patient and control samples were amplified and corrected together, any such skew would affect both groups equally. Type 1 diabetes patients showed a moderate but significant shortening of TCRB CDR3 length in all four CD4+ subsets.

CDR1 and CDR2 are read off the germline V gene as ENHRY and SYGVKD. The V end loses 8 bases and the J end loses 1 base, and a stretch of 9 bases separates them. From the cysteine up to the phenylalanine, the CDR3 has a length of 13 residues. The read is trimmed to its CDR3 DNA, 39 bases read in frame from base 1. This clone was detected a few times. Its antigen target is currently unknown. Base qualities were left out, and no much larger clone turns up one base away. A single peripheral blood draw of about 116 mL on average was collected from each donor into heparinised tubes. Using a panel that included CD45RO, CCR7, CD25, CD127, CD95 and CD27, naive, central memory, regulatory and stem cell-like memory CD4+ T cells were sorted on a BD FACSAria II. Every sorted population had a purity above 98%. PBMCs were separated immediately by Lymphoprep density gradient centrifugation and were stained directly, without being cultured. To minimize batch effects, samples were stained and sorted in pairs, one healthy donor with one patient per experiment.

The High Capacity cDNA Reverse Transcription Kit was used to reverse transcribe all of the isolated RNA, meaning that expressed TCRB transcripts were what got sequenced. Deep immunoSEQ sequencing was applied to naive, central memory and regulatory T cell samples, giving an average of roughly 3.5 million total reads per sample. Sorted cells were lysed in RLT buffer, and RNA was extracted using DNase-treated RNeasy Micro or Mini kits according to cell number. To prevent cross-contamination, every cell subset was processed on its own, while patient and healthy donor samples were processed together. Using the immunoSEQ multiplex PCR, TCRB sequences were amplified from cDNA into 87-bp fragments spanning the CDR3 region. Sequencing of the amplicons was done on the Illumina HiSeq platform. Processing in the source paper ran as follows. Synthetic template baselines were used to correct PCR bias computationally, reads within Hamming distance 2 were collapsed, and singletons that could not be merged were discarded. Reads were aligned against IMGT so that V, D and J genes, CDR3 length and insertions or deletions at six rearrangement sites could be assigned. Within each subset, clonotype counts were normalized to the number of sorted cells before true diversity and Gini coefficients were calculated with the tcR R package. The overlap coefficient, calculated on TCRB nucleotide sequences, was used to quantify repertoire sharing. Out-of-frame TCRB sequences from naive cells were analyzed as a proxy for the pre-selection repertoire. TCRdb obtained this table from immuneACCESS and retained in-frame rearrangements with V and J assigned. These tables miss some clones; where compared with another copy, unresolved V genes account for less than half of the shortfall, and the remainder is unexplained. The V and J calls and the clone size are those of that table, but D and trimming were determined from the DNA. Counted in this sample were about 280,000 clones; 15% of them appeared once. In total, the top ten clones hold approximately 0.015% of the sample.

This receptor was obtained from a man aged 18 to 29 with type 1 diabetes. Specimen: naive CD4+ T cells from blood. The cell subset or site label, as the study defines it: true naive CD4+ T cells. The chain employs TRBV10-3 and TRBJ1-5; tentative D gene TRBD1, with 5 bases matching. The DNA sequence is TGTGCCATCGGACAAGAGAGCAATCAGCCCCAGCATTTT. Its translation is CAIGQESNQPQHF.